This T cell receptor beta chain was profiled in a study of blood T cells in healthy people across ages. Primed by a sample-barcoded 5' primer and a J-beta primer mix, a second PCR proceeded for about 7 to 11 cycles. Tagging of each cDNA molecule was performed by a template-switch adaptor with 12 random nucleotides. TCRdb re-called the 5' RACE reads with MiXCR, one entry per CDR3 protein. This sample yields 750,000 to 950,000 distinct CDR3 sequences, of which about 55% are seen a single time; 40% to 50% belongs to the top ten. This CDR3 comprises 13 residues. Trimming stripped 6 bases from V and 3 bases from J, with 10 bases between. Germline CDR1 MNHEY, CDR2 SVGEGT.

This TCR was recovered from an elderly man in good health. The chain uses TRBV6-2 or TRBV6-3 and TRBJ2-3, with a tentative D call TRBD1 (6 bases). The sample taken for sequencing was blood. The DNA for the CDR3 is TGTGCCAGCAGCCACAGGGAAACAGATACGCAGTATTTT. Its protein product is CASSHRETDTQYF.